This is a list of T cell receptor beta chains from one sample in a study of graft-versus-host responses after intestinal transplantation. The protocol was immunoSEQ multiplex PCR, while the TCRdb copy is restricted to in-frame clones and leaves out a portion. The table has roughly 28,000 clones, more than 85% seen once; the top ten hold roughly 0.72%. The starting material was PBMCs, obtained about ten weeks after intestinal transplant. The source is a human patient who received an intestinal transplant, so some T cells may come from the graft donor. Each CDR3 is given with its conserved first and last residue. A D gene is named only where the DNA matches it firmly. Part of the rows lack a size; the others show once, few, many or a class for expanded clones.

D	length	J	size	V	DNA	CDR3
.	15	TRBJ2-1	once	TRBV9	TGTGCCAGCAGCGTAGGTTGGACGGAAGACAATGAGCAGTTCTTC	CASSVGWTEDNEQFF
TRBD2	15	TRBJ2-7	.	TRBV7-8	TGTGCCAGCAGTCGGGGGGGGACAACCTCCTACGAGCAGTACTTC	CASSRGGTTSYEQYF
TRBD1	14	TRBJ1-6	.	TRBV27	TGTGCCAGCCGAGAACGACAGGGGAATTCACCCCTCCACTTT	CASRERQGNSPLHF
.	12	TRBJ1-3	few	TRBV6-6	TGTGCCAGCAGTGAGGCGGGAAACACCATATATTTT	CASSEAGNTIYF
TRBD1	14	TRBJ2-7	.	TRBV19	TGTGCCAGTAGTAGGGACAGGGGGCGCTTCGAGCAGTACTTC	CASSRDRGRFEQYF
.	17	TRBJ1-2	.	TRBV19	TGTGCCAGTAGTTCGCGCGTGGCAAATCGAAAGACCTATGGCTACACCTTC	CASSSRVANRKTYGYTF
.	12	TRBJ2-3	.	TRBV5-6	TGTGCCAGCAGCTCAGGGGCAGATACGCAGTATTTT	CASSSGADTQYF
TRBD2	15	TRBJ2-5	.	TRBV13	TGTGCCAGCAGCCCCAGGGAGGGCCGCGGGGAGACCCAGTACTTC	CASSPREGRGETQYF
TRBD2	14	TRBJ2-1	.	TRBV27	TGTGCCAGCAGTAGACTAGCGGGGTACAATGAGCAGTTCTTC	CASSRLAGYNEQFF
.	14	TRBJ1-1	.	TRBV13	TGTGCCAGCAGCTTAGATCGGGTGGGCACTGAAGCTTTCTTT	CASSLDRVGTEAFF
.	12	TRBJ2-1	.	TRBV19	TGTGCCAGTAATAGTTTAGACAATGAGCAGTTCTTC	CASNSLDNEQFF
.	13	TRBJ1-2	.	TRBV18	TGTGCCAGCTCAACAGGGAGGGACTATGGCTACACCTTC	CASSTGRDYGYTF
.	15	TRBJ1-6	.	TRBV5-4	TGTGCCAGCAGCTTGGGGGCAGGGGAAGATTCACCCCTCCACTTT	CASSLGAGEDSPLHF
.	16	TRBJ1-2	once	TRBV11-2	TGTGCCAGCAGCCTCCAGGGCTCTGTTGGATGGGATGGCTACACCTTC	CASSLQGSVGWDGYTF
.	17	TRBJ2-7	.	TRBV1	TGCACCAGCAGCCAAGACGGCATCCGACGTGATACCTACGAGCAGTACTTC	CTSSQDGIRRDTYEQYF
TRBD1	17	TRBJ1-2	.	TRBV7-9	TGTGCCAGCAGCTCCAGTGCGGTAGGGACAGGGGTAAATGGCTACACCTTC	CASSSSAVGTGVNGYTF
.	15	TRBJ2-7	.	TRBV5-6	TGTGCCAGCAGCTTGTCTATATTACTCCCCTACGAGCAGTACTTC	CASSLSILLPYEQYF
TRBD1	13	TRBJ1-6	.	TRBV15	TGTGCCACCAGCCGGACAGGGGGGTCACCCCTCCACTTT	CATSRTGGSPLHF
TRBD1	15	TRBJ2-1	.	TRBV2	TGTGCCAGCAGTCTGACAGGGGAAAGTTACAATGAGCAGTTCTTC	CASSLTGESYNEQFF
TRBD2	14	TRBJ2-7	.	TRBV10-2	TGCGCCAGCGGGGGGACTAGCCAAATCCACGAGCAGTACTTC	CASGGTSQIHEQYF
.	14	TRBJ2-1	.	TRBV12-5	TGTGCTAGTGGGGACCGAACGGGAGTTGAGATGCAGTTCTTC	CASGDRTGVEMQFF
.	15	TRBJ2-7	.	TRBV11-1	TGTGCCAGCAGCCGATATTCGGGGGTTTACTACGAGCAGTACTTC	CASSRYSGVYYEQYF